This TCR beta chain derives from a study of vaccination effects on CD4 cells after COVID-19 (dated by TCRdb to 2021 to 2024). Notes on the research overall: Each participant received two doses of an mRNA SARS-CoV-2 vaccine, either BNT162b2 or mRNA-1273. SARS-CoV-2 spike-specific CD4+ TCR repertoires were compared before and after mRNA vaccination in COVID-19 convalescent patients and in infection-naive vaccine recipients. Cultures from other donors in the study were sequenced with the Oncomine TCR Beta short-read assay on an Illumina iSeq 100. Altogether, about 10 COVID-19 convalescent patients and a handful of SARS-CoV-2-naive healthy vaccine recipients made up the full study. The study at large found these results: Among healthy vaccine recipients, nearly all vaccine-induced clones were SARS-CoV-2 mono-reactive, and only 1 of 255 was cross-reactive with common cold coronaviruses. Clones induced by infection and clones induced by vaccination both contracted markedly at late timepoints after vaccination, which fits with T cell responses waning over time. Only a small number of convalescent patients were included, and no early post-infection timepoints were available, which limited the study.

The ViraFEST assay stimulated PBMC with viral peptide pools and then used TCR sequencing to identify antigen-specific CD4+ T cell clonotypes by expansion. After 10 days of culture, CD4+ T cells were isolated with the EasySep CD4+ T cell isolation kit. Negative nucleocapsid antibody results before and after vaccination confirmed that the healthy vaccine recipients had no prior SARS-CoV-2 infection. Each well held over 1.5 million PBMC cultured in IMDM containing around 5% human AB serum, around 9.3 IU/ml IL-2 and gentamicin, along with about 9.5 ug/ml peptides. Half of the culture medium was replaced with fresh IL-2-containing medium on days 3 and 7. Unless noted otherwise, every peptide stimulation condition was grown in triplicate wells. PBMC were separated from whole blood using Ficoll-Paque Plus gradient centrifugation and were then either cryopreserved at -140C or used fresh. The overlapping peptide pools covered the spike proteins of SARS-CoV-2 and of the common cold coronaviruses HCoV-NL63, HCoV-OC43 and HCoV-229E. The QIAamp micro DNA kit was used to extract genomic DNA from the cultured CD4+ T cells.

The method behind the library was the immunoSEQ multiplex PCR assay. DNA from the cultured and isolated CD4+ T cells underwent TCR beta CDR3 sequencing. In the original analysis: The analysis removed non-productive TCR sequences, trimmed reads to the CDR3 region, and retained only CDR3s that were 7 or more amino acids long. Antigen-specific clonotypes were identified using the MANAFEST web app by comparison of expansion in peptide wells against reference cultures. Positive clones required FDR<0.05 expansion versus reference and all other wells, odds ratio above 5, and frequency above 0.1% in two replicate wells. A clonotype was called cross-reactive if it was significantly expanded both in SARS-CoV-2 spike wells and in at least one common cold coronavirus spike condition. Using the stringdist R package, CDR3 similarity was measured by Levenshtein distance, and unrooted trees were constructed with ape in R 3.6.1. Held by TCRdb, this immuneACCESS table contains in-frame sequences only and omits some clones. Under half of the omission traces to an unresolved V gene where checked; the cause of the rest is unknown. That table is the source of V, J and clone size, and D and trimming were worked out from the DNA. The sample contains about 55,000 clones, roughly 70% of them found a single time. Around 19% of the sample rests with the top ten.

Points on this clone: Which antigen it targets is not known. Per-nucleotide qualities are absent, and no much larger clonotype sits a single base away.

Reading the germline V gene gives CDR1 SNHLY and CDR2 FYNNEI. V trim: 6 bases; J trim: 2 bases; unmatched bases: 7. The CDR3 contains 15 residues, cysteine and phenylalanine counted. The sequence is cut down to CDR3 DNA, 45 bases in frame from base 1. This clonotype was obtained from a human donor who received a COVID-19 vaccine. The starting material was CD4+ T cells from PBMCs cultured with SARS-CoV-2 spike peptides, obtained before COVID-19 vaccination. The intended sense of this specimen's cell subset or site label: SARS-CoV-2 spike overlapping peptide pool stimulation. Recombination linked TRBV2 to TRBJ1-2, with 9 middle bases fitting TRBD1. The CDR3 sequence is CASRVGTGMNYGYTF. The nucleotide sequence reads TGTGCCAGCAGGGTCGGGACAGGGATGAACTATGGCTACACCTTC.